These 6 T cell receptor beta chains came from one sample sequenced in a study of coeliac disease (dated by TCRdb to between 2021 and 2024). Library creation used the immunoSEQ multiplex PCR assay. In TCRdb, the immuneACCESS table is reduced to in-frame sequences with V and J assigned. These tables do not hold every clone; where another copy was compared, an unresolved V gene accounts for under half, and the others remain unexplained. This sample has roughly 4,600 clones in its table, and roughly 74% of those were observed once. 5.1% of the sample is held by the ten biggest clonotypes. Input material: lamina propria lymphocytes from the gut. The cell subset or site label for this specimen denotes: lamina propria cell (LPC) fraction of small intestinal biopsy. The receptors derive from a woman in her late teens or twenties with active celiac disease.

This chain joins TRBV5-6 and TRBJ2-2; TRBD1 matches 9 bases. Germline assignment: CDR1 SGHDT and CDR2 YYEEEE. V was clipped by 4 bases and J by 2 bases; unmatched bases: 6. This CDR3 has 16 amino acids. CDR3 loop: CASSIDRGYNTGELFF. DNA for the CDR3: TGTGCCAGCAGCATAGACAGGGGGTACAACACCGGGGAGCTGTTTTTT.

V and J are TRBV19 and TRBJ1-3; 7 bases match TRBD1. The CDR3 extends over 16 amino acids. Germline V gene lookup returns CDR1 LNHDA and CDR2 SQIVND (reference sequence). The J segment lost 4 bases and the V segment lost 5 bases, leaving 11 bases of the junction unmatched. The CDR3 reads CASSDDRALGGNTIYF. CDR3 bases: TGTGCCAGTAGTGATGACAGGGCTCTCGGAGGAAACACCATATATTTT.

This chain uses TRBV14 with TRBJ2-2; D not certain. Trimming left V 4 bases short and J 5 bases short, with 11 bases between. The CDR3 runs 14 residues. Germline V gene data show CDR1 as SGHDN and CDR2 as FVKESK. CDR3 DNA: TGTGCCAGCAGCCCCGCAGTGGAGACCGGGGAGCTGTTTTTT. Translation gives CASSPAVETGELFF.

This clone turned up a few times. The chain is built from TRBV2 and TRBJ2-1, with TRBD1 matching over 7 bases. The trim removed 6 bases at V and 9 bases at J, leaving 14 bases unmatched. Germline values: CDR1 SNHLY, CDR2 FYNNEI. The CDR3 sequence is 15 residues long. This CDR3 reads CASSIDRERYGEQFF. CDR3 nucleotide sequence: TGTGCCAGCAGCATCGACAGGGAGCGGTACGGTGAGCAGTTCTTC.

The chain employs TRBV4-3 and TRBJ1-5; TRBD1 agrees at 10 bases. The V segment lost 3 bases and the J segment 7 bases; nucleotides outside the gene matches: 3. Germline loops: CDR1 LGHNA, CDR2 YSLEER. The CDR3 covers 14 residues. The CDR3 spells CASSQTGGAQPQHF. In DNA form, the CDR3 reads TGCGCCAGCAGCCAGACAGGGGGCGCCCAGCCCCAGCATTTT.

CDR3 protein: CASSSVQGNPYEQYF. CDR3 DNA sequence: TGTGCCAGCAGCTCCGTACAGGGGAATCCCTACGAGCAGTACTTC. The chain links TRBV7-9 to TRBJ2-7, with 7 bases fitting TRBD1. Losses at the gene ends were 4 bases for V and 2 bases for J; bases not matched to a gene: 8. Germline CDR1 reads SEHNR; CDR2 reads FQNEAQ (reference sequence). The CDR3 is 15 amino acids.